These T cell receptor beta chains were read from a single sample in a study of shared clonotypes between healthy human individuals. Repertoires were generated with immunoSEQ multiplex PCR, while TCRdb's copy carries only in-frame clones and drops some. The data contain approximately 2.1 million clones, 85% to 95% of them singletons. The sample comprised naive CD4+ T cells from PBMCs. The receptors stem from a man younger than 35 in good health. Some clones in this sample may be carry-over from other donors' samples. Both conserved end residues are part of each CDR3. The D gene is left open where the match is weak. A clone size is listed for some rows: how often the clone was seen (once, few, many), or a class if it is expanded.

abundance,d_gene,v_gene,j_gene,CDR3aa,CDR3nt
NA,TRBD1,TRBV28,TRBJ1-2,CASSPPGTAMNYGYTF,TGTGCCAGCAGTCCTCCGGGGACAGCTATGAACTATGGCTACACCTTC
NA,NA,TRBV28,TRBJ2-7,CASSLRQTGGGDYEQYF,TGTGCCAGCAGTTTAAGACAGACCGGCGGTGGGGACTACGAGCAGTACTTC
NA,NA,TRBV30,TRBJ1-1,CAWSHQRVNTEAFF,TGTGCCTGGAGCCACCAAAGGGTGAACACTGAAGCTTTCTTT
NA,NA,TRBV19,TRBJ2-7,CASSIGGTAHEQYF,TGTGCCAGTAGTATTGGAGGGACGGCCCACGAGCAGTACTTC
NA,NA,TRBV11-2,TRBJ1-3,CASSRGTGVTYGNTIYF,TGTGCCAGCAGCCGTGGAACCGGCGTCACCTATGGAAACACCATATATTTT
NA,NA,TRBV29-1,TRBJ2-4,CSVGHTENIQYF,TGCAGCGTTGGGCATACCGAAAACATTCAGTACTTC
NA,NA,TRBV19,TRBJ1-1,CASRLPSTEAFF,TGTGCCAGTAGGTTGCCGAGCACTGAAGCTTTCTTT
NA,NA,TRBV6-1,TRBJ2-3,CASSGDTDTQYF,TGTGCCAGCAGTGGGGACACAGATACGCAGTATTTT
NA,NA,TRBV5-1,TRBJ2-1,CASRSSGQLSRREFHEQFF,TGCGCCAGCAGGAGTTCAGGACAGCTTTCTCGGCGGGAGTTCCATGAGCAGTTCTTC
NA,TRBD2,TRBV5-8,TRBJ2-5,CASSLRTSGEETQYF,TGTGCCAGCAGCTTGAGGACTAGCGGAGAAGAGACCCAGTACTTC
NA,NA,TRBV9,TRBJ2-1,CASSNGGATYNEQFF,TGTGCCAGCAGCAACGGCGGGGCCACTTACAATGAGCAGTTCTTC
NA,NA,TRBV30,TRBJ1-2,CACRGRHLANYGYTF,TGTGCCTGCCGGGGACGGCATCTAGCTAACTATGGCTACACCTTC
NA,TRBD1,TRBV6-1,TRBJ1-3,CASSVEGGRVGNTIYF,TGTGCCAGCAGTGTCGAAGGGGGCCGGGTTGGAAACACCATATATTTT
once,NA,TRBV27,TRBJ2-2,CATRRQMNTGELFF,TGTGCCACCCGGCGGCAGATGAACACCGGGGAGCTGTTTTTT
NA,TRBD2,TRBV10-1,TRBJ2-3,CASSPGLASSTDTQYF,TGCGCCAGCAGCCCGGGACTAGCGTCTAGCACAGATACGCAGTATTTT
NA,TRBD2,TRBV28,TRBJ2-1,CASSLSYWGGNEQFF,TGTGCCAGCAGTTTATCCTACTGGGGAGGGAATGAGCAGTTCTTC
once,NA,TRBV2,TRBJ2-7,CASRDYEFSYEQYF,TGTGCCAGCAGGGATTACGAATTCTCCTACGAGCAGTACTTC
NA,TRBD1,TRBV6-5,TRBJ1-4,CASSNRGANEKLFF,TGTGCCAGCAGCAACAGGGGGGCTAATGAAAAACTGTTTTTT
NA,NA,TRBV10-3,TRBJ2-7,CAISESPEPGIHEQYF,TGTGCCATCAGTGAGTCGCCGGAACCGGGCATCCACGAGCAGTACTTC
NA,TRBD1,TRBV5-4,TRBJ1-2,CASSLARQGVGGYTF,TGTGCCAGCAGCTTGGCCAGACAGGGGGTTGGCGGCTACACCTTC
few,NA,TRBV7-8,TRBJ2-1,CASRLIGGSSYNEQFF,TGTGCCAGCAGATTGATAGGAGGGAGCTCCTACAATGAGCAGTTCTTC
NA,TRBD2,TRBV6-1,TRBJ2-3,CASSDAGTSGSPVEDTQYF,TGTGCCAGCAGTGACGCCGGGACTAGCGGGAGCCCCGTAGAGGATACGCAGTATTTT
NA,NA,TRBV28,TRBJ2-2,CASTNSAGELFF,TGTGCCAGCACCAACTCGGCCGGGGAGCTGTTTTTT
NA,NA,TRBV9,TRBJ2-2,CASGPEGQLTGELFF,TGTGCCAGCGGCCCCGAGGGACAACTCACCGGGGAGCTGTTTTTT
NA,NA,TRBV25-1,TRBJ2-2,CASSDLSWGQNTGELFF,TGTGCCAGCAGTGACCTCTCCTGGGGACAGAACACCGGGGAGCTGTTTTTT
once,NA,TRBV7-8,TRBJ2-7,CASSLVAGNYEQYF,TGTGCCAGCAGCTTAGTCGCAGGGAATTACGAGCAGTACTTC
NA,NA,TRBV5-1,TRBJ2-7,CASSLALGPSYEQYF,TGCGCCAGCAGCCTTGCATTGGGGCCTTCCTACGAGCAGTACTTC
NA,NA,TRBV5-1,TRBJ2-5,CASSLTPPPQETQYF,TGCGCCAGCAGCTTGACCCCGCCACCCCAAGAGACCCAGTACTTC
NA,NA,TRBV19,TRBJ1-2,CASRGHTTLGYTF,TGTGCCAGTAGAGGACACACAACCTTGGGCTACACCTTC
NA,TRBD2,TRBV7-8,TRBJ2-7,CASSLTPSGAPYEQYF,TGTGCCAGCAGCTTAACACCTAGCGGGGCCCCCTACGAGCAGTACTTC
NA,NA,TRBV14,TRBJ1-2,CASSQGVYYGYTF,TGTGCCAGCAGCCAAGGGGTTTACTATGGCTACACCTTC
NA,TRBD2,TRBV27,TRBJ2-7,CASSPIAGGPKNEQYF,TGTGCCAGCAGTCCGATAGCGGGAGGGCCCAAGAACGAGCAGTACTTC
once,NA,TRBV7-3,TRBJ1-1,CASRENSWDTEAFF,TGTGCCAGCAGGGAGAATAGCTGGGACACTGAAGCTTTCTTT
NA,TRBD2,TRBV9,TRBJ2-3,CASSDSGRWRTDTQYF,TGTGCCAGCAGCGATAGCGGGAGGTGGCGCACAGATACGCAGTATTTT
NA,TRBD1,TRBV2,TRBJ2-1,CASSVGQGGVF,TGTGCCAGCTCGGTTGGACAGGGCGGGGTCTTC
once,TRBD1,TRBV19,TRBJ2-7,CASSIDRGQGKQYF,TGTGCCAGTAGTATAGACCGCGGACAGGGGAAGCAGTACTTC
NA,TRBD1,TRBV5-6,TRBJ1-4,CASSSTGGLEKLFF,TGTGCCAGCAGCTCGACAGGGGGACTTGAAAAACTGTTTTTT
NA,NA,TRBV20-1,TRBJ2-1,CSGGSYNEQFF,TGCAGTGGGGGTTCCTACAATGAGCAGTTCTTC
few,NA,TRBV9,TRBJ1-5,CASSVGGVSNQPQHF,TGTGCCAGCAGCGTAGGCGGAGTTAGCAATCAGCCCCAGCATTTT
NA,TRBD2,TRBV6-5,TRBJ2-1,CASSYGGLAGGEQFF,TGTGCCAGCAGTTACGGGGGACTAGCGGGAGGCGAGCAGTTCTTC
NA,TRBD1,TRBV27,TRBJ2-7,CASSPRTGFYEQYF,TGTGCCAGCAGTCCAAGGACAGGGTTCTACGAGCAGTACTTC
NA,NA,TRBV20-1,TRBJ1-1,CSAKDRTEAFF,TGCAGTGCTAAAGACAGAACTGAAGCTTTCTTT
NA,NA,TRBV7-9,TRBJ1-2,CASSLDGAVGIYGYTF,TGTGCCAGCAGCTTAGATGGGGCCGTGGGGATTTATGGCTACACCTTC
NA,TRBD1,TRBV5-8,TRBJ2-5,CASSKNTGTGSRETQYF,TGTGCCAGCAGTAAGAACACCGGGACAGGGAGCCGGGAGACCCAGTACTTC
NA,NA,TRBV28,TRBJ2-3,CATGASHTTDTQYF,TGTGCCACCGGGGCATCTCATACCACAGATACGCAGTATTTT